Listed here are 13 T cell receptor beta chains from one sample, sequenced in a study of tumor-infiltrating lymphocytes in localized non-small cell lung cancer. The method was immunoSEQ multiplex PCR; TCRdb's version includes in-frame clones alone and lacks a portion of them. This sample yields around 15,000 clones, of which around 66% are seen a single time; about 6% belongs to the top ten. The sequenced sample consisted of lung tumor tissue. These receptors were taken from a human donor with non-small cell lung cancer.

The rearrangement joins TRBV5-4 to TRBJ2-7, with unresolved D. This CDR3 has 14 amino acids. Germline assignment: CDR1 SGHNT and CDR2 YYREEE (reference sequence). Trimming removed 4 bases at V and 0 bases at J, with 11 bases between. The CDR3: CASSQPLISYEQYF. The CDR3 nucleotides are TGTGCCAGCAGCCAGCCCCTGATCTCCTACGAGCAGTACTTC.

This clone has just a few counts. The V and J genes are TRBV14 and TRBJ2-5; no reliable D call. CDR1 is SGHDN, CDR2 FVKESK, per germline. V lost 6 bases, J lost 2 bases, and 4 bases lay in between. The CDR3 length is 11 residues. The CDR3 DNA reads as TGTGCCAGCAGTCTTCAAGAGACCCAGTACTTC. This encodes CASSLQETQYF.

DNA for the CDR3: TGTGCCAGCAGTGACTTAACCGGGACGGAGGGCTACACCTTC. Translating it yields CASSDLTGTEGYTF. The chain combines TRBV6-4 with TRBJ1-2; perhaps TRBD1 as D (5 bases). V dropped 1 base and J dropped 8 bases, with 14 bases sitting between them. Per the germline V gene, CDR1 is MRHNA and CDR2 is SNTAGT. CDR3 length: 14 amino acids.

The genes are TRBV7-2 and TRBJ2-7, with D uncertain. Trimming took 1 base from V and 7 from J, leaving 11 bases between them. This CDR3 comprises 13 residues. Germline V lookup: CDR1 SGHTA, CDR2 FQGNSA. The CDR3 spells CASSLVSRFEQYF. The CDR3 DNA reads TGTGCCAGCAGCTTAGTGTCTCGGTTTGAGCAGTACTTC. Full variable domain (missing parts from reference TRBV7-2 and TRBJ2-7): GAGVSQSPSNKVTEKGKDVELRCDPISGHTALYWYRQSLGQGLEFLIYFQGNSAPDKSGLPSDRFSAERTGGSVSTLTIQRTQQEDSAVYLCASSLVSRFEQYFGPGTRLTVT.

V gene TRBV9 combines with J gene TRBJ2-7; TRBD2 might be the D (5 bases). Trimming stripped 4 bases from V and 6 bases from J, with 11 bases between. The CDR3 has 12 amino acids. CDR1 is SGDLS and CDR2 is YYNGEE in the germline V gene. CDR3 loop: CASSPPLGEQYF. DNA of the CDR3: TGTGCCAGCAGCCCCCCACTAGGCGAGCAGTACTTC. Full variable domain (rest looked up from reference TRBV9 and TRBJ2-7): DSGVTQTPKHLITATGQRVTLRCSPRSGDLSVYWYQQSLDQGLQFLIQYYNGEERAKGNILERFSAQQFPDLHSELNLSSLELGDSALYFCASSPPLGEQYFGPGTRLTVT.

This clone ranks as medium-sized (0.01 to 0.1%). CDR3 region: CASSLGLKQFF. The CDR3 DNA reads TGTGCCAGCAGCTTGGGGCTCAAGCAGTTCTTC. The V call is TRBV7-2, the J call TRBJ2-1; D is perhaps TRBD1 (5 bases). V dropped 3 bases and J dropped 11 bases, with 8 bases sitting between them. This CDR3 has 11 residues. Germline values: CDR1 SGHTA, CDR2 FQGNSA.

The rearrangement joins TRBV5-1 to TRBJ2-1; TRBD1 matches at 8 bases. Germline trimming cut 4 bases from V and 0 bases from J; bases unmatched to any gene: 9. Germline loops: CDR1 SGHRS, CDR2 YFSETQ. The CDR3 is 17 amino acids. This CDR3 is CASSPGQGSDSYNEQFF. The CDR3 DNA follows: TGCGCCAGCAGCCCAGGACAGGGAAGTGACTCCTACAATGAGCAGTTCTTC.

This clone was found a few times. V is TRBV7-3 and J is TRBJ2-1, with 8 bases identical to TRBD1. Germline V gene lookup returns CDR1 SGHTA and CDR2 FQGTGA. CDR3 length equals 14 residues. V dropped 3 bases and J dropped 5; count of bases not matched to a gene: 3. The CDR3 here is CASSFQGADNEQFF. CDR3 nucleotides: TGTGCCAGCAGCTTTCAGGGGGCGGACAATGAGCAGTTCTTC.

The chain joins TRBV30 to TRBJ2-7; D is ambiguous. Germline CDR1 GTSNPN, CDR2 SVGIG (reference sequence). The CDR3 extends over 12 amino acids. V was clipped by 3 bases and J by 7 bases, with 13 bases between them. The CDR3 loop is CAWSVSAGEQYF. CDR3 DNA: TGTGCCTGGAGCGTCAGTGCCGGGGAGCAGTACTTC.

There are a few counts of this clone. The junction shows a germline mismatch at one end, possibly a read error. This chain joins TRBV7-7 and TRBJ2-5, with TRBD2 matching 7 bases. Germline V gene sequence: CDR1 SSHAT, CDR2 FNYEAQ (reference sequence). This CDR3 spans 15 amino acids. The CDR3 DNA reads TGTGCTAGCAGCCCAGCGGGAAGGGGTCAAGAGACCCAGTACTTC. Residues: CASSPAGRGQETQYF.

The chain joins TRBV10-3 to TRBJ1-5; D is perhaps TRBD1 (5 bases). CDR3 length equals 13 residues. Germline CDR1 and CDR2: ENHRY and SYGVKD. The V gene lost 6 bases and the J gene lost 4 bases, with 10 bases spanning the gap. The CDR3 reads CAIRPDKNQPQHF. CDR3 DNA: TGTGCCATCAGACCGGACAAGAATCAGCCCCAGCATTTT.

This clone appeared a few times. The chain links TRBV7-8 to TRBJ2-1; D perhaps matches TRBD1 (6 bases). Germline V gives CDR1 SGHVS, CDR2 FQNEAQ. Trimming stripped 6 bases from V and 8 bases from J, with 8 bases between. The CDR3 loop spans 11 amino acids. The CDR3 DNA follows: TGTGCCAGCAGGTACAGGGATGAGCAGTTCTTC. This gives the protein CASRYRDEQFF.

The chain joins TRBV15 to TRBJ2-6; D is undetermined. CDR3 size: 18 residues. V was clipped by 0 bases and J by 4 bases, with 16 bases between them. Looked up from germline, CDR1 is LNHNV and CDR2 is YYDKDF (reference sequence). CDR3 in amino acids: CATSRDFSLGDGANVLTF. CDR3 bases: TGTGCCACCAGCAGAGATTTTTCACTGGGTGACGGGGCCAACGTCCTGACTTTC.